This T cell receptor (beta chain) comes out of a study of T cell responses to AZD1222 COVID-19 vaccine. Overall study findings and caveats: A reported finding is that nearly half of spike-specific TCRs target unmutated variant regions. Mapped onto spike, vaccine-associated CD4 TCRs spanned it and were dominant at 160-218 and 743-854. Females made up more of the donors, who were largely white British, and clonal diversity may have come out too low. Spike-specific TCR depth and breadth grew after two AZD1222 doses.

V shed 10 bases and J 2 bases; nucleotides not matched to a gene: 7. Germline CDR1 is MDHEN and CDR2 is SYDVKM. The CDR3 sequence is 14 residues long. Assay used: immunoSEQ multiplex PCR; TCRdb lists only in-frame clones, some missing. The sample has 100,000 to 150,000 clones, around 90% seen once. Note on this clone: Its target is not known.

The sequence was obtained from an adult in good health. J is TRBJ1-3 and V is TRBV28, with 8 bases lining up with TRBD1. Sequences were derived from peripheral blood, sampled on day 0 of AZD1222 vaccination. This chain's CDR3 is CAIGTGGAGNTIYF. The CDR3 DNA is TGTGCCATCGGAACAGGGGGAGCTGGAAACACCATATATTTT.